The source of this T cell receptor (beta chain) is a study of read filtering for tumor transcriptome and immune sequencing. This clonotype was seen repeatedly, ten times or more. The library was built from roughly 400 ng RNA with molecular barcoded adaptors for alpha/delta and beta/gamma chains. One entry per CDR3 protein, called by TCRdb with MiXCR from the reads. The repertoire holds some 120,000 distinct CDR3 sequences, with over 10% as singletons. The CDR3 loop spans 12 amino acids. V lost 3 bases and J lost 7, with 11 bases in between. Per the germline V gene, CDR1 is DFQATT and CDR2 is SNEGSKA (reference sequence).

The chain employs TRBV20-1 and TRBJ2-3; D may be TRBD1 (7 bases). The specimen sequenced was a population of CD138-negative cells sorted from bone marrow. The receptor was derived from a donor aged 40 or older with multiple myeloma. The CDR3 sequence is CSAREGAHTQYF. The DNA for the CDR3 is TGCAGTGCTAGGGAGGGGGCTCATACGCAGTATTTT.